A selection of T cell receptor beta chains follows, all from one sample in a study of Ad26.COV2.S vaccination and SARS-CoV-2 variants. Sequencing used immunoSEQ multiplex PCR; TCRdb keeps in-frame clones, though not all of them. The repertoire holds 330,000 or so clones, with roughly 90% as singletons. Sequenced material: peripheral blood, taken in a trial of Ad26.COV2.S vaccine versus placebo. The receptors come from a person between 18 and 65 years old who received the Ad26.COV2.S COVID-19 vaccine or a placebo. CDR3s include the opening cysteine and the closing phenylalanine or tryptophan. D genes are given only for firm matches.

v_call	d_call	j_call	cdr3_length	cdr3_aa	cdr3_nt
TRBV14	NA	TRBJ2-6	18	CASSLTGGREWKANVLTF	TGTGCCAGCAGCCTCACTGGGGGGCGCGAGTGGAAGGCCAACGTCCTGACTTTC
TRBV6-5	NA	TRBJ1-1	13	CASTLGRSTEAFF	TGTGCCAGCACCCTAGGTCGGAGCACTGAAGCTTTCTTT
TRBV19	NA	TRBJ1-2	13	CASGEGLPYGYTF	TGTGCCAGTGGAGAGGGACTGCCCTATGGCTACACCTTC
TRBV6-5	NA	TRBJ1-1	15	CASSPPLRRITEAFF	TGTGCCAGCAGTCCCCCACTACGACGGATCACTGAAGCTTTCTTT
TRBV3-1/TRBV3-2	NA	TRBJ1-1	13	CASSTTGNTEAFF	TGTGCCAGCAGCACCACAGGAAACACTGAAGCTTTCTTT
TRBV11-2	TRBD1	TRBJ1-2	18	CASSLDQQGRPEVYGYTF	TGTGCCAGCAGCTTAGATCAACAGGGGCGGCCGGAAGTCTATGGCTACACCTTC
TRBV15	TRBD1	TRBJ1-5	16	CATSTDRDRSNQPQHF	TGTGCCACCAGCACCGACAGGGACCGTAGCAATCAGCCCCAGCATTTT
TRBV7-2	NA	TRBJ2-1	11	CASSFYNEQFF	TGTGCCAGCAGCTTCTACAATGAGCAGTTCTTC
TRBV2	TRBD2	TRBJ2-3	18	CASEDPLLAGDGADTQYF	TGTGCCAGCGAGGATCCCCTTCTAGCGGGAGATGGTGCGGATACGCAGTATTTT
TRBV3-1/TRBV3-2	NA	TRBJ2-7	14	CASSQVQGTGEQYF	TGTGCCAGCAGCCAAGTCCAGGGTACTGGGGAGCAGTACTTC
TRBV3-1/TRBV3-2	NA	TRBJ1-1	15	CASSQGRVRYTEAFF	TGTGCCAGCAGCCAAGGAAGGGTTAGATACACTGAAGCTTTCTTT
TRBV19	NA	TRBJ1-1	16	CATQTDGASRNTEAFF	TGTGCCACCCAAACGGATGGGGCTAGTCGGAACACTGAAGCTTTCTTT